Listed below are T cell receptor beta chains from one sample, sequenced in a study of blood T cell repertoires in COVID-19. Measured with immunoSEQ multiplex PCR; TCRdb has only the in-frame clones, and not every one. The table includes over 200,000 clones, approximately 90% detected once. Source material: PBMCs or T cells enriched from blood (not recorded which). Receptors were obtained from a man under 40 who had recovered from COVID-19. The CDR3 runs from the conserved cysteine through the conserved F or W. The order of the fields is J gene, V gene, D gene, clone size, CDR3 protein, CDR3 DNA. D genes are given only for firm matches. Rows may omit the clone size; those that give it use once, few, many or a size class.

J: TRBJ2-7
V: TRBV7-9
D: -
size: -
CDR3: CASSPNSFEQYF
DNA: TGTGCCAGCAGCCCGAACTCCTTCGAGCAGTACTTC

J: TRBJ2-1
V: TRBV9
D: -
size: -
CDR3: CASSRGDSYNEQFF
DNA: TGTGCCAGCAGCAGGGGCGACAGTTACAATGAGCAGTTCTTC

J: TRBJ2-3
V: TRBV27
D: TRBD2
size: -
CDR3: CASSLYGLADTQYF
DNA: TGTGCCAGCAGTCTCTACGGACTAGCGGATACGCAGTATTTT

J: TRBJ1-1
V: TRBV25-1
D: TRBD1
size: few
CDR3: CASSDWGQTNTEAFF
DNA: TGTGCCAGCAGTGATTGGGGACAGACGAACACTGAAGCTTTCTTT

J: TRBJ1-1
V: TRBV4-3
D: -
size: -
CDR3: CASSQTGKNTEAFF
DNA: TGCGCCAGCAGCCAAACCGGGAAAAACACTGAAGCTTTCTTT

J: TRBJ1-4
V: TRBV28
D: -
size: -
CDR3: CASSLRGVVRTNEKLFF
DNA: TGTGCCAGCAGTTTACGGGGAGTTGTGAGAACTAATGAAAAACTGTTTTTT

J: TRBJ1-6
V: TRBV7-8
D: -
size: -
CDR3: CASSFGSGQNSPLHF
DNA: TGTGCCAGCAGCTTTGGCTCAGGGCAAAATTCACCCCTCCACTTT

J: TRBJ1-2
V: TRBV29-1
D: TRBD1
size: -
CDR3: CSIGQGWGYTF
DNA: TGCAGCATCGGACAGGGTTGGGGCTACACCTTC

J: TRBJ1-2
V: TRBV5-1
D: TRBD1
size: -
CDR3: CASSLEGQGAGNYGYTF
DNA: TGCGCCAGCAGCTTGGAAGGACAGGGGGCGGGAAACTATGGCTACACCTTC

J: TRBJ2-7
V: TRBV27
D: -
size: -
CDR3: CASSPLLGRRSFKYEQYF
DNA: TGTGCCAGCAGTCCACTTTTGGGGCGGAGATCTTTCAAGTACGAGCAGTACTTC

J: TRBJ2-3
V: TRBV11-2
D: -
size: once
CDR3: CASSLNPAGTDTQYF
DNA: TGTGCCAGCAGCTTAAACCCCGCAGGGACAGATACGCAGTATTTT

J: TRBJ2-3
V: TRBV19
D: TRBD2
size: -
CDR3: CASSSGLAGVEDTQYF
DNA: TGTGCCAGTAGTTCGGGACTAGCGGGAGTGGAGGATACGCAGTATTTT

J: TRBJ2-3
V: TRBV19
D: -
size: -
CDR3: CASSIAHSDTQYF
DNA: TGTGCCAGTAGTATAGCCCACTCAGATACGCAGTATTTT

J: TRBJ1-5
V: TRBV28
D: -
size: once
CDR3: CASQITLQPQHF
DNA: TGTGCCAGCCAAATTACGCTACAGCCCCAGCATTTT

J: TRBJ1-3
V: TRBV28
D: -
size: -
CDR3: CASSSPGKVAGNTIYF
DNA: TGTGCCAGCAGTTCGCCAGGGAAAGTGGCTGGAAACACCATATATTTT

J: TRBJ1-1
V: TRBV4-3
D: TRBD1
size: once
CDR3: CASSQDRDILTEAFF
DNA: TGCGCCAGCAGCCAGGACAGGGATATCTTGACTGAAGCTTTCTTT

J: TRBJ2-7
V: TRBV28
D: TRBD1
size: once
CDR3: CASNVGQGALGNYEQYF
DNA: TGTGCCAGCAATGTGGGACAGGGGGCGTTAGGAAACTACGAGCAGTACTTC

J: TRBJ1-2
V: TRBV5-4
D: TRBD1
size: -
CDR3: CASSGQGANYGYTF
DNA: TGTGCCAGCAGTGGACAGGGGGCGAACTATGGCTACACCTTC

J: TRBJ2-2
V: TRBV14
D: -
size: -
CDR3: CASSRHRELFF
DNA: TGTGCCAGCAGCCGGCACCGGGAGCTGTTTTTT

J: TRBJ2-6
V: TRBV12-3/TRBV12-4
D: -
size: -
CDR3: CASTRSGANVLTF
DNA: TGTGCCAGCACCCGTTCTGGGGCCAACGTCCTGACTTTC

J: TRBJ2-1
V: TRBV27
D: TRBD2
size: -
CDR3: CASSSGGPYNEQFF
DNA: TGTGCCAGCAGTAGCGGGGGCCCCTACAATGAGCAGTTCTTC

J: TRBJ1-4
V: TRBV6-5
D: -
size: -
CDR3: CASSSGIVEKLFF
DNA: TGTGCCAGCAGTTCAGGGATTGTTGAAAAACTGTTTTTT

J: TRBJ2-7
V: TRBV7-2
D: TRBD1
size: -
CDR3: CASRQTGGHEQYF
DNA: TGTGCCAGCAGGCAAACAGGGGGCCACGAGCAGTACTTC

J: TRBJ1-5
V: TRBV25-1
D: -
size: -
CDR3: CASSESGMKGNQPQHF
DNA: TGTGCCAGCAGTGAATCGGGGATGAAGGGTAATCAGCCCCAGCATTTT

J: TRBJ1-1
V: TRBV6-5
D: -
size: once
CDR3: CASNRARNTEAFF
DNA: TGTGCCAGCAACAGGGCTCGGAACACTGAAGCTTTCTTT

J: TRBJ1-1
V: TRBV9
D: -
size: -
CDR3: CASSVGGSWVNTEAFF
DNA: TGTGCCAGCAGCGTAGGTGGGAGTTGGGTGAACACTGAAGCTTTCTTT

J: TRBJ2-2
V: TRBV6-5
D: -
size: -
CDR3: CASSYLQGGTGELFF
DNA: TGTGCCAGCAGTTACCTCCAGGGGGGAACCGGGGAGCTGTTTTTT

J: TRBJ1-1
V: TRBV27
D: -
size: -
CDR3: CASSLREEMNTEAFF
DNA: TGTGCCAGCAGTTTAAGGGAGGAGATGAACACTGAAGCTTTCTTT

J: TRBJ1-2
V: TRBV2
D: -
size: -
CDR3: CATQGGVYYGYTF
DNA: TGTGCCACCCAGGGAGGAGTTTACTATGGCTACACCTTC

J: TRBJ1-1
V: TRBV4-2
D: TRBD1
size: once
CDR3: CASSQGQGAITEAFF
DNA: TGTGCCAGCAGCCAGGGACAGGGGGCTATCACTGAAGCTTTCTTT

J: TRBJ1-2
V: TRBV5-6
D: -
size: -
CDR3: CASSLAYHGGAEIYGYTF
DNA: TGTGCCAGCAGCTTGGCCTATCATGGAGGTGCGGAGATCTATGGCTACACCTTC

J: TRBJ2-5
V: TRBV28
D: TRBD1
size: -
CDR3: CASSYVGTGGVKTQYF
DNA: TGTGCCAGCAGCTACGTCGGGACAGGCGGCGTGAAGACCCAGTACTTC

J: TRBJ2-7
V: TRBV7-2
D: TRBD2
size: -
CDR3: CASSLNSGSSYEQYF
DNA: TGTGCCAGCAGCTTAAACAGCGGGAGCTCCTACGAGCAGTACTTC

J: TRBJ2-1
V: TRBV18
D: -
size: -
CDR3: CASSPPSSLEQFF
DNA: TGTGCCAGCTCACCACCGTCTAGCCTTGAGCAGTTCTTC

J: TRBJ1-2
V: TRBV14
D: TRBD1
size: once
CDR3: CASSQAVRGRGGYTF
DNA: TGTGCCAGCAGCCAAGCCGTCAGGGGGCGCGGGGGCTACACCTTC

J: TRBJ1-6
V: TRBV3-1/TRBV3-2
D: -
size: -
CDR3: CASSQEAQYNSPLHF
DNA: TGTGCCAGCAGCCAAGAGGCACAGTATAATTCACCCCTCCACTTT

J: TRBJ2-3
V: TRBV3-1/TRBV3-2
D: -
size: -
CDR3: CASSQDSEMETDTQYF
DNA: TGTGCCAGCAGCCAAGACTCGGAGATGGAAACAGATACGCAGTATTTT

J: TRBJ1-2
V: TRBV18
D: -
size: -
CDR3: CASSPGADYGYTF
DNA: TGTGCCAGCTCACCAGGGGCGGACTATGGCTACACCTTC

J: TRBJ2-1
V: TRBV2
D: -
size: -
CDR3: CASSEGSSAGPNYNEQFF
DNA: TGTGCCAGCAGCGAAGGCAGCTCGGCGGGGCCTAACTACAATGAGCAGTTCTTC

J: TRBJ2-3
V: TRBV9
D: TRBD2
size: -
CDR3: CASSVGLAVSTDTQYF
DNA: TGTGCCAGCAGCGTAGGACTAGCGGTTAGCACAGATACGCAGTATTTT

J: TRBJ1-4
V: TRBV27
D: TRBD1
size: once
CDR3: CASSLRGTGGTPVNEKLFF
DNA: TGTGCCAGCAGTTTACGCGGGACAGGGGGCACACCCGTCAATGAAAAACTGTTTTTT

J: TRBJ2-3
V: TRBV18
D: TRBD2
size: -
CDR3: CASSPVNSGRGTDTQYF
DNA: TGTGCCAGCTCACCAGTGAATAGCGGGAGAGGTACAGATACGCAGTATTTT

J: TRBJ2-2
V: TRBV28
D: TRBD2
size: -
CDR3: CASTLAGETGELFF
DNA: TGTGCCAGCACTCTAGCGGGAGAGACCGGGGAGCTGTTTTTT

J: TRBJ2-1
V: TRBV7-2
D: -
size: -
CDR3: CASSGGGSDNEQFF
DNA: TGTGCCAGCAGTGGAGGGGGCTCGGATAATGAGCAGTTCTTC

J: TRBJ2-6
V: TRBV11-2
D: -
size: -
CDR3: CASSIPQVTGANVLTF
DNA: TGTGCCAGCAGCATCCCACAGGTCACTGGGGCCAACGTCCTGACTTTC

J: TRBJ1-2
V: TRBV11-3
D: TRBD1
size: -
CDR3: CASSDRGNYGYTF
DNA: TGTGCCAGCAGCGACAGGGGGAACTATGGCTACACCTTC

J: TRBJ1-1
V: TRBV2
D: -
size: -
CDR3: CASTRYRDTEAFF
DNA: TGTGCCAGCACGAGGTACCGGGACACTGAAGCTTTCTTT

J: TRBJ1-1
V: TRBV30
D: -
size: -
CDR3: CAWKRQGGSEAFF
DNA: TGTGCCTGGAAACGTCAGGGAGGGTCTGAAGCTTTCTTT

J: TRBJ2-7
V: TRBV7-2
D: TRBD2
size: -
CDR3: CASSLGGLAGASFYEQYF
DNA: TGTGCCAGCAGCTTAGGAGGACTAGCGGGAGCAAGTTTTTACGAGCAGTACTTC

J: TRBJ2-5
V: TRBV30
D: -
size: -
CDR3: CAWSGSRGETQYF
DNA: TGTGCCTGGAGTGGATCGAGGGGGGAGACCCAGTACTTC

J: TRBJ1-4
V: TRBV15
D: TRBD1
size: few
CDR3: CATSETGTGNEKLFF
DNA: TGTGCCACCAGCGAAACCGGGACAGGAAATGAAAAACTGTTTTTT

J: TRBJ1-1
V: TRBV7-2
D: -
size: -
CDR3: CASTSRWTENTEAFF
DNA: TGTGCCAGCACCTCGAGGTGGACAGAGAACACTGAAGCTTTCTTT

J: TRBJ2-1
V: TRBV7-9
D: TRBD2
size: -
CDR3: CASSSPLSGGARSYNEQFF
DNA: TGTGCCAGCAGCTCCCCCCTCAGCGGGGGGGCCCGCTCCTACAATGAGCAGTTCTTC

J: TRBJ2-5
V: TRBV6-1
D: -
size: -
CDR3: CASSDNFTPGETQYF
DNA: TGTGCCAGCAGTGACAACTTTACACCAGGAGAGACCCAGTACTTC

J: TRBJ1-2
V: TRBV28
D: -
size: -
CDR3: CASSPRSVLNYGYTF
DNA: TGTGCCAGCAGCCCCCGATCAGTTCTGAACTATGGCTACACCTTC

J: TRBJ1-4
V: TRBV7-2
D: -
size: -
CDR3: CASSLVGRVEEKLFF
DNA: TGTGCCAGCAGCTTAGTGGGCAGGGTGGAGGAAAAACTGTTTTTT

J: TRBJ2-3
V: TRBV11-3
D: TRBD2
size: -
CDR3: CASSLVYGGGRDTQYF
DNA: TGTGCCAGCAGCTTAGTATACGGGGGAGGGAGAGATACGCAGTATTTT